Presented here are 32 T cell receptor beta chains from one specimen sequenced in a study of beta chain features in type 1 diabetes. Expressed TCRB transcripts were sequenced after all isolated RNA was converted to cDNA. Clones were read by immunoSEQ multiplex PCR, and TCRdb kept only the in-frame ones, dropping some. The sample records 150,000 or so clones, 40% to 55% being singletons. Sequenced input: Tregs from blood. These receptors were collected from a young man in good health.

The genes are TRBV5-1 and TRBJ2-2; possibly TRBD1 for D (6 bases). Germline V lookup: CDR1 SGHRS, CDR2 YFSETQ. This CDR3 has 15 amino acids. Trimming shortened V by 2 bases and J by 5 bases, and 13 bases separated the two germline ends. The CDR3 protein is CASSFRQAGTGELFF. CDR3 sequence (DNA): TGCGCCAGCAGCTTCCGACAGGCCGGGACCGGGGAGCTGTTTTTT. The entire variable domain, with the rest obtained from reference TRBV5-1 and TRBJ2-2, is as follows: KAGVTQTPRYLIKTRGQQVTLSCSPISGHRSVSWYQQTPGQGLQFLFEYFSETQRNKGNFPGRFSGRQFSNSRSEMNVSTLELGDSALYLCASSFRQAGTGELFFGEGSRLTVL.

The chain combines TRBV5-8 with TRBJ2-5; TRBD2 agrees at 12 bases. CDR3 length equals 16 residues. Trimming cost V 4 bases and J 0 bases; bases outside gene matches: 4. Germline assignment: CDR1 SGHTS and CDR2 YDEGEE. The chain's CDR3 is CASSIGLAGYQETQYF. CDR3 in DNA: TGTGCCAGCAGCATCGGACTAGCGGGGTACCAAGAGACCCAGTACTTC.

The chain has TRBV7-3 and TRBJ1-2, with D hard to call. CDR1 is SGHTA and CDR2 is FQGTGA in the germline V gene. The ends were cut back, 4 bases at V and 4 bases at J, with 10 bases in the middle. CDR3 length: 13 amino acids. CDR3 DNA sequence: TGTGCCAGCAGCTCTCAACCAGGCTATGGCTACACCTTC. It encodes CASSSQPGYGYTF.

This clone has only a few counts. In DNA, the CDR3 is TGTGCCATCAGTGATTCCCGGACAGGGGGCGATGAGCAGTTCTTC. It specifies CAISDSRTGGDEQFF. The gene calls are TRBV10-3 and TRBJ2-1; TRBD1 matches 11 bases. V dropped 3 bases and J dropped 8; count of bases not matched to a gene: 6. This CDR3 has 15 residues. Germline V gives CDR1 ENHRY, CDR2 SYGVKD.

The CDR3 region is CASSIFAFPGGQPGEQYF. In DNA, the CDR3 is TGTGCCAGTAGTATTTTTGCGTTCCCCGGTGGCCAACCGGGGGAGCAGTACTTC. The gene calls are TRBV19 and TRBJ2-7, with D perhaps matching TRBD2 (5 bases). Germline V CDR1 and CDR2: LNHDA, SQIVND (reference sequence). The CDR3 totals 18 residues. V lost 3 bases to trimming and J lost 7 bases, with 28 bases between them.

This clone was observed a handful of times. The gene calls are TRBV28 and TRBJ1-1; 8 nucleotides match TRBD1. The CDR3 runs to 16 residues. V gave up 4 bases and J gave up 5 bases; unmatched junction bases: 12. The germline V gene encodes CDR1 MDHEN and CDR2 SYDVKM. CDR3 amino acids: CASSSGTRGRKTEAFF. CDR3 coding DNA: TGTGCCAGCAGTTCAGGTACCAGGGGGCGAAAAACTGAAGCTTTCTTT.

The J gene is TRBJ2-7, the V gene TRBV19; maybe TRBD2 (6 bases). CDR1 is LNHDA and CDR2 is SQIVND in the germline V gene (reference sequence). The length of the CDR3 is 14 residues. Trimming shortened V by 4 bases and J by 5 bases, and 15 bases separated the two germline ends. The chain's CDR3 is CASSTRLVPHEQYF. For the CDR3, the DNA is TGTGCCAGTAGTACGAGACTAGTCCCTCACGAGCAGTACTTC. Full variable domain (remainder filled in from reference TRBV19 and TRBJ2-7): DGGITQSPKYLFRKEGQNVTLSCEQNLNHDAMYWYRQDPGQGLRLIYYSQIVNDFQKGDIAEGYSVSREKKESFPLTVTSAQKNPTAFYLCASSTRLVPHEQYFGPGTRLTVT.

This clone was picked up a small number of times. This chain uses TRBV29-1 with TRBJ2-4, with D perhaps TRBD2 (6 bases). V was trimmed by 6 bases and J by 6 bases, leaving 12 bases between them. The germline CDR1 and CDR2 sequences are SQVTM and ANQGSEA. The CDR3 consists of 12 residues. The CDR3 reads CSVSLAANIQYF. The CDR3 DNA reads TGCAGCGTCTCTTTAGCGGCAAACATTCAGTACTTC. The variable domain in full, with the rest retrieved from reference TRBV29-1 and TRBJ2-4, is SAVISQKPSRDICQRGTSLTIQCQVDSQVTMMFWYRQQPGQSLTLIATANQGSEATYESGFVIDKFPISRPNLTFSTLTVSNMSPEDSSIYLCSVSLAANIQYFGAGTRLSVL.

Worth noting for this clone: A read error may produce the germline difference seen at one junction end. J is TRBJ2-3 and V is TRBV4-3, with 11 positions matching TRBD1. This CDR3 spans 22 amino acids. The germline gives CDR1 LGHNA, CDR2 YSLEER. The chain's CDR3 is CAGSQEATSDRGRLSPWVTQYF. CDR3 sequence (DNA): TGCGCCGGCAGCCAAGAAGCCACCTCGGACAGGGGGCGTTTAAGCCCCTGGGTTACGCAGTATTTT.

V gene TRBV10-3 combines with J gene TRBJ2-3; D unclear. This CDR3 has 15 amino acids. Trimming took off 4 bases at V and 0 bases at J, with 11 bases between the two ends. Germline loops: CDR1 ENHRY, CDR2 SYGVKD. The CDR3 coding sequence is TGTGCCATCAGTGGGCAGGCTGACAGCACAGATACGCAGTATTTT. Translated: CAISGQADSTDTQYF.

The chain carries TRBV6-5 and TRBJ1-1; 7 nucleotides agree with TRBD1. V trimming: 5 bases; J trimming: 4 bases; junction bases outside the gene matches: 7. Per germline, CDR1 MNHEY and CDR2 SVGAGI. There are 14 residues in the CDR3. Written as DNA, the CDR3 is TGTGCCAGCAGTCGACAGGGTCGAGGCACTGAAGCTTTCTTT. This translates into CASSRQGRGTEAFF.

The V gene is TRBV7-9, the J gene TRBJ1-1; D is perhaps TRBD1 (5 bases). Trimming removed 2 bases from V and 1 base from J, with 11 bases in between. The germline V gene encodes CDR1 SEHNR and CDR2 FQNEAQ (reference sequence). The CDR3 sequence is 15 residues long. The CDR3 DNA sequence: TGTGCCAGCAGCTTACCCCGGGGGAGGAACACTGAAGCTTTCTTT. This gives the protein CASSLPRGRNTEAFF.

The chain couples TRBV5-5 to TRBJ1-2; no reliable D call. Trimming took 2 bases from V and 7 from J, leaving 6 bases between them. CDR3 length: 11 residues. The germline V gene has CDR1 SGHKS and CDR2 YYEKEE (reference sequence). The DNA of the CDR3 is TGTGCCAGCAGCTTCGTGTCTGGCTACACCTTC. Its translation: CASSFVSGYTF.

This clone has more than one count but fewer than ten. The chain couples TRBV27 to TRBJ2-5; TRBD1 is a possible D gene (6 bases). Germline V gene lookup returns CDR1 MNHEY and CDR2 SMNVEV (reference sequence). This CDR3 is 15 amino acids long. V was pared by 6 bases and J by 1 base, with 15 bases between. DNA for the CDR3: TGTGCCAGCAGGGGAACAGGGCTGGTCCAAGAGACCCAGTACTTC. Its translation is CASRGTGLVQETQYF.

This clone was detected only once. The V call is TRBV28, the J call TRBJ2-5; the match to TRBD1 covers 12 bases. Trimming at V came to 5 bases and at J to 5 bases, leaving 9 bases not matched to a gene. The CDR3 covers 16 residues. The germline CDR1 and CDR2 sequences are MDHEN and SYDVKM. CDR3 in amino acids: CASSGPGQGALETQYF. For the CDR3, the DNA is TGTGCCAGCAGTGGCCCGGGACAGGGGGCCTTGGAGACCCAGTACTTC.

V usage is TRBV27 and J usage is TRBJ1-5; 10 nucleotides match TRBD1. Germline CDR1 reads MNHEY; CDR2 reads SMNVEV (reference sequence). CDR3 length: 15 amino acids. V lost 6 bases and J lost 6; bases outside the gene matches: 8. The CDR3, as DNA: TGTGCCAGCAGCCGGACAGGGGGAATGAGTCAGCCCCAGCATTTT. This encodes CASSRTGGMSQPQHF.

The gene calls are TRBV10-3 and TRBJ2-3, with D unresolved. The CDR3 extends over 14 amino acids. Germline CDR1 reads ENHRY; CDR2 reads SYGVKD. Trimming shortened V by 4 bases and J by 4 bases, and 12 bases separated the two germline ends. CDR3 loop: CAISVPEESDTQYF. CDR3 sequence (DNA): TGTGCCATCAGTGTCCCTGAGGAATCAGATACGCAGTATTTT.

CDR3 in DNA: TGTGCCAGCAGCTTAAAACCGGGACAGAGTGAATACTTC. Translating it yields CASSLKPGQSEYF. This chain uses TRBV7-2 with TRBJ2-5; 7 bases agree with TRBD1. The CDR3 runs to 13 residues. The V segment lost 2 bases and the J segment 14 bases; nucleotides outside the gene matches: 11. Per germline, CDR1 SGHTA and CDR2 FQGNSA.

The rearrangement links TRBV27 to TRBJ2-5; the match to TRBD2 covers 14 bases. The J call may be incorrect, as the DNA end agrees better with TRBJ2-7. The germline CDR1 and CDR2 sequences are MNHEY and SMNVEV (reference sequence). The CDR3 has 15 amino acids. CDR3 loop: CASKLGLAGGYEQYF. The CDR3 nucleotides are TGTGCCAGCAAGCTCGGACTAGCGGGAGGATACGAGCAGTACTTC.

V and J are TRBV29-1 and TRBJ2-3; D gene ambiguous. The CDR3 is 10 residues long. Trimming shortened V by 2 bases and J by 10 bases, and 7 bases separated the two germline ends. Germline loops: CDR1 SQVTM, CDR2 ANQGSEA. The chain's CDR3 is CSVETDAQYF. The CDR3 nucleotides read TGCAGCGTTGAAACTGATGCGCAGTATTTT.

The rearrangement joins TRBV11-1 to TRBJ2-7; 9 bases are a match to TRBD1. The CDR3 covers 16 residues. Unmatched junction bases numbered 10, after V lost 3 bases and J lost 4 bases. Looked up from germline, CDR1 is SGHAT and CDR2 is FQDESV (reference sequence). This CDR3 reads CASSFGLQDRGYEQYF. The CDR3 DNA reads as TGTGCCAGCAGCTTCGGGCTTCAGGACAGGGGTTACGAGCAGTACTTC.

The V gene is TRBV6-5, the J gene TRBJ2-7; 9 nucleotides match TRBD1. CDR1 MNHEY and CDR2 SVGAGI come from the germline V gene. The CDR3 has 15 residues. Trimming at V came to 6 bases and at J to 3 bases, leaving 9 bases not matched to a gene. The CDR3 spells CASRPAGTGNYEQYF. The CDR3 DNA reads as TGTGCCAGCAGACCCGCCGGGACAGGGAACTACGAGCAGTACTTC.

This clone occurred a few times. The rearrangement links TRBV7-9 to TRBJ2-7, with 7 bases fitting TRBD1. The CDR3 has 12 residues. Germline assignment: CDR1 SEHNR and CDR2 FQNEAQ (reference sequence). The trim removed 11 bases at V and 6 bases at J, leaving 10 bases unmatched. In DNA, the CDR3 is TGTGCCGGAACCGGGACAGTGGGCGAGCAGTACTTC. This gives the protein CAGTGTVGEQYF. Combining the CDR3 with reference TRBV7-9 and TRBJ2-7 gives the whole variable domain DTGVSQNPRHKITKRGQNVTFRCDPISEHNRLYWYRQTLGQGPEFLTYFQNEAQLEKSRLLSDRFSAERPKGSFSTLEIQRTEQGDSAMYLCAGTGTVGEQYFGPGTRLTVT.

This clone was observed a handful of times. The chain carries TRBV7-2 and TRBJ2-7; TRBD2 aligns across 7 bases. The CDR3 contains 13 residues. Germline assignment: CDR1 SGHTA and CDR2 FQGNSA. V trimming: 2 bases; J trimming: 9 bases; junction bases outside the gene matches: 7. CDR3 sequence: CASSLSVTSWQYF. The CDR3 DNA follows: TGTGCCAGCAGCTTAAGTGTGACTAGCTGGCAGTACTTC.

This clone was detected only a few times. V and J are TRBV7-2 and TRBJ2-3; 10 bases are shared with TRBD2. Per the germline V gene, CDR1 is SGHTA and CDR2 is FQGNSA. The CDR3 has 15 amino acids. The V gene end was trimmed by 2 bases and the J gene end by 3 bases; junction bases not matched to a gene: 2. As DNA, the CDR3 is TGTGCCAGCAGCTTACGTAGCGGGAGGACAGATACGCAGTATTTT. This encodes CASSLRSGRTDTQYF.

The V and J genes are TRBV28 and TRBJ1-2; a weak D match, TRBD1 (6 bases). Germline V lookup: CDR1 MDHEN, CDR2 SYDVKM. With 2 bases removed from V and 4 bases from J, the gap between germline ends came to 11 bases. This CDR3 region has 14 residues. The CDR3 nucleotides read TGTGCCAGCAGTTTAGTCAGGGGCTCCTATGGCTACACCTTC. This sequence encodes CASSLVRGSYGYTF.

V is TRBV27 and J is TRBJ2-2; perhaps TRBD2 as D (5 bases). The V gene's germline CDR1 is MNHEY and CDR2 SMNVEV (reference sequence). V was pared by 2 bases and J by 5 bases, with 18 bases between. The CDR3 covers 17 residues. The CDR3 DNA sequence: TGTGCCAGCAGTTTAGTAGGCAGCGGAGTATTGACCGGGGAGCTGTTTTTT. This translates into CASSLVGSGVLTGELFF.

The chain combines TRBV7-2 with TRBJ1-4; D might be TRBD1 (6 bases). Germline loops: CDR1 SGHTA, CDR2 FQGNSA. The CDR3 is 12 residues long. V was trimmed by 4 bases and J by 8 bases, leaving 8 bases between them. The CDR3 region has the DNA TGTGCCAGCAGCTACGACAGGGAAAAACTGTTTTTT. Protein sequence: CASSYDREKLFF.

The rearrangement joins TRBV5-1 to TRBJ2-7; no clear D gene. The CDR3 sequence is 12 residues long. Germline CDR1 and CDR2: SGHRS and YFSETQ. Trimming took 4 bases from V and 2 from J, leaving 7 bases between them. CDR3: CASSNSPYEQYF. In nucleotides, the CDR3 is TGCGCCAGCAGCAACTCCCCCTACGAGCAGTACTTC.

The V and J genes are TRBV6-4 and TRBJ1-3; no reliable D call. From germline, CDR1 is MRHNA and CDR2 SNTAGT. Trimming took off 4 bases at V and 0 bases at J, with 4 bases between the two ends. The CDR3 covers 13 residues. CDR3 coding DNA: TGTGCCAGCAGTGCTAGCTCTGGAAACACCATATATTTT. Protein: CASSASSGNTIYF.

This clone showed up just a few times. The rearrangement uses TRBV7-9 and TRBJ1-3; perhaps TRBD1 as D (5 bases). The CDR3 has 13 amino acids. CDR1 is SEHNR and CDR2 is FQNEAQ in the germline V gene (reference sequence). Trimming cost V 1 base and J 4 bases, with 5 bases left between them. The CDR3, as DNA: TGTGCCAGCAGCTTAGGGGGCGGAAACACCATATATTTT. Protein sequence: CASSLGGGNTIYF.

This rearrangement joins TRBV28 to TRBJ2-6; D gene unclear. Germline V CDR1 and CDR2: MDHEN, SYDVKM. This CDR3 spans 15 amino acids. Deletions cut 4 bases from V and 0 bases from J, with 7 bases between. The CDR3 DNA sequence: TGTGCCAGCAGTTCCAGTTTCTCTGGGGCCAACGTCCTGACTTTC. Translation gives CASSSSFSGANVLTF.